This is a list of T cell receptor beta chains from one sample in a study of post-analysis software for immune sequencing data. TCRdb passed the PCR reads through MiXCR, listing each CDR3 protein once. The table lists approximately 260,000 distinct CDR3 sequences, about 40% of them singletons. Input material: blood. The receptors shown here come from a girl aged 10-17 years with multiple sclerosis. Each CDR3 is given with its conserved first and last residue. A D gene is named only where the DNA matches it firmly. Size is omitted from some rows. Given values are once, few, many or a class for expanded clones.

CDR3 DNA: TGCAGTGCCAGGGGGCGCACCGTCAGCACAGATACGCAGTATTTT
CDR3 protein: CSARGRTVSTDTQYF
J gene: TRBJ2-3
D gene: TRBD1
clone size: many
V gene: TRBV20-1

CDR3 DNA: TGTGCCAGCAGGGGACACTACGGTAACACTGAAGCTTTCTTT
CDR3 protein: CASRGHYGNTEAFF
J gene: TRBJ1-1
D gene: NA
clone size: many
V gene: TRBV5-5

CDR3 DNA: TGTTCCAGCAGCCCGGGACTAGCGATAAGCACAGATACGCAGTATTTT
CDR3 protein: CSSSPGLAISTDTQYF
J gene: TRBJ2-3
D gene: TRBD2
clone size: few
V gene: TRBV7-9

CDR3 DNA: TGCAGCGTTGAAGACCCCCTTATTCCCTACGAGCAGTACTTC
CDR3 protein: CSVEDPLIPYEQYF
J gene: TRBJ2-7
D gene: NA
clone size: NA
V gene: TRBV29-1

CDR3 DNA: TGTGCCAGCGGTCTAGCGGGGACAGATACGCAGTATTTT
CDR3 protein: CASGLAGTDTQYF
J gene: TRBJ2-3
D gene: TRBD2
clone size: many
V gene: TRBV2

CDR3 DNA: TGTGCCAGCAGTCGAGGGACAGGGCACTATAGCAATCAGCCCCAGCATTTT
CDR3 protein: CASSRGTGHYSNQPQHF
J gene: TRBJ1-5
D gene: TRBD1
clone size: many
V gene: TRBV12-3/TRBV12-4

CDR3 DNA: TGCGCCAGCAGCTTAAGGGACTTGGCCTACAATGAGCAGTTCTTC
CDR3 protein: CASSLRDLAYNEQFF
J gene: TRBJ2-1
D gene: NA
clone size: NA
V gene: TRBV5-1

CDR3 DNA: TGTGCCAGCAGTTCCCCGACCGTGGTGGAGACCCAGTACTTC
CDR3 protein: CASSSPTVVETQYF
J gene: TRBJ2-5
D gene: NA
clone size: many
V gene: TRBV28

CDR3 DNA: TGTGCCAGCAGCTTTTCGTGGGGATCCACAGATACGCAGTATTTT
CDR3 protein: CASSFSWGSTDTQYF
J gene: TRBJ2-3
D gene: NA
clone size: many
V gene: TRBV5-5

CDR3 DNA: TGCGCCAGCAGCATAACAGGCCTAAGGGACACTGAAGCTTTCTTT
CDR3 protein: CASSITGLRDTEAFF
J gene: TRBJ1-1
D gene: NA
clone size: NA
V gene: TRBV5-1

CDR3 DNA: TGTGCCAGCAGTTACTCGACGCAGCGAGACACTGAAGCTTTCTTT
CDR3 protein: CASSYSTQRDTEAFF
J gene: TRBJ1-1
D gene: NA
clone size: few
V gene: TRBV6-5

CDR3 DNA: TGCAGCGTTGATCACGGGGACCTTTATGGCTACACCTTC
CDR3 protein: CSVDHGDLYGYTF
J gene: TRBJ1-2
D gene: NA
clone size: many
V gene: TRBV29-1

CDR3 DNA: TGTGCCAGCAGTTTAATAGTTTCTGAGCAGTTCTTC
CDR3 protein: CASSLIVSEQFF
J gene: TRBJ2-1
D gene: NA
clone size: many
V gene: TRBV12-3/TRBV12-4

CDR3 DNA: TGTGCCAGCAGCGGAGCGGGGACAGGGGACGAGCAGTACTTC
CDR3 protein: CASSGAGTGDEQYF
J gene: TRBJ2-7
D gene: TRBD1
clone size: NA
V gene: TRBV6-1

CDR3 DNA: TGCAGTGCTAGAGATCTTTTCTTGGGGCAGGGGGAAACGGCCCAGCATTTT
CDR3 protein: CSARDLFLGQGETAQHF
J gene: TRBJ1-5
D gene: TRBD1
clone size: many
V gene: TRBV20-1

CDR3 DNA: TGCGCCAGCAGCCCCTCAGGGCTCCCTGGGGCCAACGTCCTGACTTTC
CDR3 protein: CASSPSGLPGANVLTF
J gene: TRBJ2-6
D gene: NA
clone size: NA
V gene: TRBV5-1

CDR3 DNA: TGTGCCAGCAGCTCCCAGAGGACGCTAAGGGAGGATGAGCAGTACTTC
CDR3 protein: CASSSQRTLREDEQYF
J gene: TRBJ2-5
D gene: NA
clone size: NA
V gene: TRBV9

CDR3 DNA: TGTGCCAGCAGCCCCCGGCAGGGGCCATACAGCTCCTACAATGAGCAGTTCTTC
CDR3 protein: CASSPRQGPYSSYNEQFF
J gene: TRBJ2-1
D gene: NA
clone size: NA
V gene: TRBV7-2

CDR3 DNA: TGTGCCAACAGCTTAGCGAGGGGCCAAGAGACCCAGTACTTC
CDR3 protein: CANSLARGQETQYF
J gene: TRBJ2-5
D gene: NA
clone size: NA
V gene: TRBV7-9

CDR3 DNA: TGTGCCAGCAGTGGGACTAGCGGAAACAATGAGCAGTACTTC
CDR3 protein: CASSGTSGNNEQYF
J gene: TRBJ2-7
D gene: TRBD2
clone size: once
V gene: TRBV13

CDR3 DNA: TGCGCCAGCAGCCAAGGGGGACCCAGCACAGATACGCAGTATTTT
CDR3 protein: CASSQGGPSTDTQYF
J gene: TRBJ2-3
D gene: NA
clone size: NA
V gene: TRBV4-1

CDR3 DNA: TGCGCCAGCAGCCCGAGGGGAGGGTTGTCGTCGAACATTCAGTACTTC
CDR3 protein: CASSPRGGLSSNIQYF
J gene: TRBJ2-4
D gene: TRBD2
clone size: NA
V gene: TRBV5-1

CDR3 DNA: TGCAGCGTCGAAGTCGGACAGGGGGTCTCCTATGGCTACACCTTC
CDR3 protein: CSVEVGQGVSYGYTF
J gene: TRBJ1-2
D gene: TRBD1
clone size: many
V gene: TRBV29-1

CDR3 DNA: TGTGCCACCAGTGACCGCGCCTCCACTGGGAATGAAAAACTGTTTTTT
CDR3 protein: CATSDRASTGNEKLFF
J gene: TRBJ1-4
D gene: NA
clone size: few
V gene: TRBV24-1

CDR3 DNA: TGTGCCAGCAGATGGACGGTCGGAAGGGATGAGCAGTTCTTC
CDR3 protein: CASRWTVGRDEQFF
J gene: TRBJ2-1
D gene: NA
clone size: NA
V gene: TRBV6-6

CDR3 DNA: TGCAGTTCGGGAGCGGGAGCGGAAGAGACCCAGTACTTC
CDR3 protein: CSSGAGAEETQYF
J gene: TRBJ2-5
D gene: TRBD2
clone size: many
V gene: TRBV20-1

CDR3 DNA: TGTGCCAGCAGTTACCTTACTGTGGCAGGAACTGTGTCCGGCGAGCAGTACTTC
CDR3 protein: CASSYLTVAGTVSGEQYF
J gene: TRBJ2-7
D gene: NA
clone size: NA
V gene: TRBV6-2/TRBV6-3

CDR3 DNA: TGCGCCAGCAGCCAAGATCATGGTTCGGAGACCCAGTACTTC
CDR3 protein: CASSQDHGSETQYF
J gene: TRBJ2-5
D gene: NA
clone size: NA
V gene: TRBV4-1

CDR3 DNA: TGCGCCAGCAGCCAAGATAGGGGCGGGCTCTACTACAATGAGCAGTTCTTC
CDR3 protein: CASSQDRGGLYYNEQFF
J gene: TRBJ2-1
D gene: NA
clone size: NA
V gene: TRBV4-1